The 16 T cell receptor beta chains reported below all come from one sample, sequenced in a study of somatic mutations in cytotoxic T cells in rheumatoid arthritis. Assay: immunoSEQ multiplex PCR; the TCRdb copy retains only in-frame clones and omits some. The sample shows about 2,400 clones, about three quarters of them seen only once. Sequencing input: CD8+ T cells sorted from blood. Every receptor here comes from a man aged 65 to 79 with rheumatoid arthritis.

J is TRBJ1-1 and V is TRBV2; 8 bases map to TRBD1. The CDR3 length is 14 residues. Germline V gene sequence: CDR1 SNHLY, CDR2 FYNNEI. The V gene end was trimmed by 7 bases and the J gene end by 1 base; junction bases not matched to a gene: 5. The DNA of the CDR3 is TGTGCCAGCAATTCCGGGACAGGGAACACTGAAGCTTTCTTT. As protein: CASNSGTGNTEAFF.

The chain has TRBV6-6 and TRBJ2-5; 8 bases are shared with TRBD1. CDR3 length: 15 amino acids. The germline V gene encodes CDR1 MNHNY and CDR2 SVGAGI (reference sequence). With 6 bases clipped from V and 4 bases from J, the junction kept 10 bases outside the gene matches. The CDR3 DNA reads TGTGCCAGCAGGAGGACAGGGAGTAGGGGAGAGACCCAGTACTTC. It specifies CASRRTGSRGETQYF.

This clone was seen once. Germline is not matched at one junction end, which may reflect a read error. The sample contains more than one DNA sequence encoding this CDR3. V is TRBV5-4 and J is TRBJ2-7; 7 positions agree with TRBD2. Germline V gives CDR1 SGHNT, CDR2 YYREEE (reference sequence). The CDR3 sequence is 15 residues long. This CDR3 is CASSLVSSGTYEQYF. The CDR3 DNA reads as TGCGCCAGCAGCTTGGTGTCTAGCGGAACCTACGAGCAGTACTTC. The full variable domain, completed using reference TRBV5-4 and TRBJ2-7, is ETGVTQSPTHLIKTRGQQVTLRCSSQSGHNTVSWYQQALGQGPQFIFQYYREEENGRGNFPPRFSGLQFPNYSSELNVNALELDDSALYLCASSLVSSGTYEQYFGPGTRLTVT.

The chain uses TRBV5-1 and TRBJ2-7; TRBD1 agrees at 7 bases. Germline V lookup: CDR1 SGHRS, CDR2 YFSETQ. The CDR3 runs 12 residues. V was clipped by 5 bases and J by 4 bases; unmatched bases: 3. CDR3 sequence (DNA): TGCGCCAGCAGTCCACAGGGGTACGAGCAGTACTTC. This translates into CASSPQGYEQYF.

Details on this clone: A junction end diverges from the germline sequence, so it may reflect a read error. This chain connects TRBV5-3 to TRBJ1-1; no definite D call. TRBV5-3 is labeled an ORF, and its function is uncertain. The CDR3 has 12 amino acids. CDR3 region: CASSFRNTEAFF. DNA of the CDR3: TGTGCCAGCAGCTTCCGGAACACTGAAGCTTTCTTT.

This chain links TRBV9 with TRBJ2-5, with 7 bases lining up with TRBD2. With the DNA end fitting TRBJ2-7 better, the J assignment may be wrong. The length of the CDR3 is 14 residues. The germline V gene has CDR1 SGDLS and CDR2 YYNGEE. The CDR3 spells CASSDGRDGAEQYF. The CDR3 DNA sequence: TGTGCCAGCAGCGATGGGAGGGATGGTGCCGAGCAGTACTTC.

The genes are TRBV18 and TRBJ2-3; D is undetermined. The CDR3 has 15 residues. In germline, CDR1 is KGHSH, CDR2 LQKENI. The V end lost 0 bases, the J end lost 4 bases, and 11 bases lay between the germline ends. CDR3 nucleotides: TGTGCCAGCTCACCACCATCCGACTTTTCAGATACGCAGTATTTT. Its protein is CASSPPSDFSDTQYF.

The rearrangement uses TRBV5-8 and TRBJ2-7; TRBD2 matches 13 bases. The CDR3 loop spans 17 amino acids. V was clipped by 3 bases and J by 5 bases; unmatched bases: 11. Germline values: CDR1 SGHTS, CDR2 YDEGEE. The CDR3 DNA reads as TGTGCCAGCAGCTCCCCCGGGACTAGCGGGGCTCCTAACGAGCAGTACTTC. Protein sequence: CASSSPGTSGAPNEQYF.

V gene TRBV27 combines with J gene TRBJ2-7; 7 bases are shared with TRBD1. The CDR3 has 14 residues. J was trimmed by 0 bases and V by 1 base; bases with no gene match: 0. Germline CDR1 MNHEY, CDR2 SMNVEV (reference sequence). CDR3 loop: CASSLWTGSYEQYF. The CDR3 nucleotides read TGTGCCAGCAGTTTATGGACAGGCTCCTACGAGCAGTACTTC.

V and J are TRBV27 and TRBJ2-3, with 9 nucleotides matching TRBD2. Trimming cost V 3 bases and J 2 bases; bases outside gene matches: 3. Germline V gene lookup returns CDR1 MNHEY and CDR2 SMNVEV (reference sequence). The CDR3 totals 15 residues. CDR3 sequence reads: CASSLTSGNTDTQYF. The CDR3 DNA reads TGTGCCAGCAGTTTGACTAGCGGCAACACAGATACGCAGTATTTT.

V and J are TRBV7-9 and TRBJ2-7; a possible D gene is TRBD1 (6 bases). This CDR3 is built from 17 residues. V gave up 1 base and J gave up 0 bases, with 16 bases separating them. Germline assignment: CDR1 SEHNR and CDR2 FQNEAQ (reference sequence). The CDR3 coding sequence is TGTGCCAGCAGCTTAGTGCATACAGGGTCATTCTCCTACGAGCAGTACTTC. Amino acid sequence: CASSLVHTGSFSYEQYF. The whole variable domain, remainder taken from reference TRBV7-9 and TRBJ2-7, is DTGVSQNPRHKITKRGQNVTFRCDPISEHNRLYWYRQTLGQGPEFLTYFQNEAQLEKSRLLSDRFSAERPKGSFSTLEIQRTEQGDSAMYLCASSLVHTGSFSYEQYFGPGTRLTVT.

J is TRBJ2-7 and V is TRBV28; 12 positions match TRBD2. The CDR3 loop spans 14 amino acids. V lost 6 bases and J lost 5; bases outside the gene matches: 5. Germline lookup yields CDR1 MDHEN and CDR2 SYDVKM. The CDR3, as DNA: TGTGCCAGCAGCATACTAGCGGGAGGCAACGAGCAGTACTTC. It codes for CASSILAGGNEQYF.

This clone was seen more than once but under ten times. The chain recombines TRBV7-6 with TRBJ2-7, with 7 bases aligning to TRBD2. This CDR3 is built from 16 residues. Germline assignment: CDR1 SGHVS and CDR2 FNYEAQ. The trim removed 5 bases at V and 3 bases at J, leaving 13 bases unmatched. The CDR3 sequence is CASSRPSGGVGYEQYF. CDR3 nucleotides: TGTGCCAGCAGCCGCCCCAGTGGGGGGGTTGGCTACGAGCAGTACTTC.

The chain employs TRBV5-4 and TRBJ1-6; 8 nucleotides align to TRBD1. The germline V gene has CDR1 SGHNT and CDR2 YYREEE (reference sequence). V gave up 4 bases and J gave up 9 bases; unmatched junction bases: 6. The CDR3 has 14 residues. The CDR3 bases are TGTGCCAGCAGCGCTACAGGGGGAGCTTCACCCCTCCACTTT. This encodes CASSATGGASPLHF.

The rearrangement joins TRBV19 to TRBJ1-5; D remains unclear. V dropped 6 bases and J dropped 2 bases, with 14 bases sitting between them. This CDR3 comprises 15 residues. Looked up from germline, CDR1 is LNHDA and CDR2 is SQIVND (reference sequence). The CDR3 DNA sequence: TGTGCCAGTAGGAGGTCCCTCGGGGGCAATCAGCCCCAGCATTTT. Its protein is CASRRSLGGNQPQHF.

V is TRBV19 and J is TRBJ1-5, with D hard to call. CDR1 is LNHDA and CDR2 is SQIVND in the germline V gene (reference sequence). This CDR3 spans 15 amino acids. V lost 5 bases, J lost 4 bases, and 15 bases lay in between. CDR3 sequence (DNA): TGTGCCAGTAGTTTAACCGGGAGATCAAATCAGCCCCAGCATTTT. Amino acids: CASSLTGRSNQPQHF.